Each of the 11 T cell receptor beta chains below was sequenced from the same sample in a study of blood T cell repertoires in COVID-19. Data came from immunoSEQ multiplex PCR; TCRdb stores just in-frame clones and leaves some out. The table has approximately 210,000 clones, under 90% seen once. The sequencing sample was made of PBMCs or T cells enriched from blood (not recorded which). All receptors come from a woman aged 50 to 60 with acute COVID-19.

The chain recombines TRBV4-3 with TRBJ2-7; D is perhaps TRBD2 (5 bases). The germline gives CDR1 LGHNA, CDR2 YSLEER. This CDR3 is built from 17 residues. The V end was cut by 0 bases, the J end by 3 bases, with 18 bases between. The CDR3 DNA reads as TGCGCCAGCAGCCAAGATTACGTTGAGGGTAGGAGCTACGAGCAGTACTTC. This codes for CASSQDYVEGRSYEQYF.

The rearrangement joins TRBV7-2 to TRBJ2-2; 14 nucleotides match TRBD2. The CDR3 has 18 amino acids. Trimming cost V 5 bases and J 0 bases; bases outside gene matches: 5. The germline V gene has CDR1 SGHTA and CDR2 FQGNSA. The CDR3 DNA reads TGTGCCAGCAGCCTGGGACTAGCGGGGGTCACGAACACCGGGGAGCTGTTTTTT. As protein: CASSLGLAGVTNTGELFF.

The chain couples TRBV28 to TRBJ2-3, with TRBD1 as a possible D gene (5 bases). Per germline, CDR1 MDHEN and CDR2 SYDVKM. The CDR3 has 12 amino acids. The CDR3 region has the DNA TGTGCTTGGGCAGGGAACACAGATACGCAGTATTTT. Translated: CAWAGNTDTQYF.

J is TRBJ2-2 and V is TRBV27; D might be TRBD2 (6 bases). Between the trimmed V and J ends, which lost 3 bases and 3 bases, there was a span of 11 bases. Germline V CDR1 and CDR2: MNHEY, SMNVEV (reference sequence). The CDR3 sequence is 15 residues long. CDR3 sequence (DNA): TGTGCCAGCAGTTTTTTCGCGGGACACACCGGGGAGCTGTTTTTT. As protein: CASSFFAGHTGELFF.

The chain has TRBV5-1 and TRBJ2-6; unclear D gene. V was clipped by 1 base and J by 1 base, with 9 bases between them. Germline-derived CDR1 and CDR2 are SGHRS and YFSETQ. This CDR3 has 16 residues. CDR3: CASSLPVQSGANVLTF. The CDR3 coding sequence is TGCGCCAGCAGCTTGCCAGTCCAGTCTGGGGCCAACGTCCTGACTTTC.

The chain uses TRBV7-2 and TRBJ2-7, with D hard to call. Germline V gives CDR1 SGHTA, CDR2 FQGNSA. Trimming shortened V by 1 base and J by 0 bases, and 16 bases separated the two germline ends. CDR3 size: 17 residues. CDR3 coding DNA: TGTGCCAGCAGCTTAGTTAATTCCGGGTTTTACTCCTACGAGCAGTACTTC. It specifies CASSLVNSGFYSYEQYF.

The chain couples TRBV11-2 to TRBJ2-2, with a weak D call TRBD1 (6 bases). The CDR3 consists of 16 residues. V gave up 1 base and J gave up 4 bases, with 13 bases separating them. Per the germline V gene, CDR1 is SGHAT and CDR2 is FQNNGV. In DNA, the CDR3 is TGTGCCAGCAGCTTAGGGCAGGGGCGCAGCACCGGGGAGCTGTTTTTT. Protein product: CASSLGQGRSTGELFF.

The table lists this clone with a count of one. This chain uses TRBV27 with TRBJ1-4; 8 nucleotides align to TRBD1. CDR3 length equals 15 residues. Per the germline V gene, CDR1 is MNHEY and CDR2 is SMNVEV (reference sequence). The trim removed 5 bases at V and 8 bases at J, leaving 10 bases unmatched. The CDR3 sequence is CASSPPGQGWEKLFF. The CDR3 region has the DNA TGTGCCAGCAGTCCCCCCGGACAGGGTTGGGAAAAACTGTTTTTT.

V usage is TRBV19 and J usage is TRBJ1-2; TRBD1 might be the D (6 bases). The V end was cut by 1 base, the J end by 4 bases, with 13 bases between. Germline V CDR1 and CDR2: LNHDA, SQIVND (reference sequence). The CDR3 extends over 15 amino acids. In nucleotides, the CDR3 is TGTGCCAGTAGTATAGGTTCCCAGGGGAGCTATGGCTACACCTTC. As protein: CASSIGSQGSYGYTF.

V usage is TRBV6-6 and J usage is TRBJ2-3, with 8 bases aligning to TRBD2. Germline assignment: CDR1 MNHNY and CDR2 SVGAGI (reference sequence). This CDR3 has 14 amino acids. With V trimmed by 6 bases and J by 4 bases, 6 bases remained unmatched. CDR3 DNA sequence: TGTGCCAGCAGCGGGACTAGTGGCCCAGATACGCAGTATTTT. Translation: CASSGTSGPDTQYF.

This chain connects TRBV18 to TRBJ2-4; D might be TRBD1 (6 bases). This CDR3 contains 17 residues. V was pared by 0 bases and J by 3 bases, with 15 bases between. CDR1 and CDR2 (germline): KGHSH, LQKENI. As DNA, the CDR3 is TGTGCCAGCTCACCACCCGGACAGACAAGAGACAAAAACATTCAGTACTTC. Translation gives CASSPPGQTRDKNIQYF.